Here is one T cell receptor beta chain with its context. Germline and junction disagree at one end, which may indicate a read error. Germline V CDR1 and CDR2: PRHDT, FYEKMQ (reference sequence). The CDR3 spans 15 residues. Per the original data handling: Nucleated cell number was recorded as an estimate derived from reference gene primer amplification. Sequenced by immunoSEQ multiplex PCR; TCRdb stores in-frame clones only, minus some. V, J and clone size derive from that table, while D and trimming were established from the DNA sequence. Of more than 200,000 clones in the sample, roughly nine tenths were seen once. The data stem from a study of blood T cell repertoires in COVID-19.

The chain has TRBV13 and TRBJ1-4, with 8 bases that match TRBD1. The source is a woman aged 25-40 years with acute COVID-19. The sequencing sample was made of PBMCs or T cells enriched from blood (not recorded which). In DNA, the CDR3 is TGTGCCAGCAGCCTAGGGCAGGGGGCAGGAGAAAAACTGTTTTTT. It translates to CASSLGQGAGEKLFF.